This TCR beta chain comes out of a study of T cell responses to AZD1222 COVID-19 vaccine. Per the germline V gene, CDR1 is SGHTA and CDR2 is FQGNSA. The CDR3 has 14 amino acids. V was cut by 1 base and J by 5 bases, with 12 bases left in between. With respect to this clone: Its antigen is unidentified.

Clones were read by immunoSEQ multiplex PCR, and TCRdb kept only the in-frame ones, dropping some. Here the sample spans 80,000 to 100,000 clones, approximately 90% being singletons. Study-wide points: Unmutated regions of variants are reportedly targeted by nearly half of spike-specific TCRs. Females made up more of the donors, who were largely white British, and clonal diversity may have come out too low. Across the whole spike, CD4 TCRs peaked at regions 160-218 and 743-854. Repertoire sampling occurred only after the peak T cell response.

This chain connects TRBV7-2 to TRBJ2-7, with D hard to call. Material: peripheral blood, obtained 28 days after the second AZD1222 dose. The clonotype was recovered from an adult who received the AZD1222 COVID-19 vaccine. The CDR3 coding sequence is TGTGCCAGCAGCTTAGATCGTAGGGTACACGAGCAGTACTTC. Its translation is CASSLDRRVHEQYF.